What follows are 32 T cell receptor beta chains derived from one specimen sequenced in a study of CD8 T cells in Susac syndrome. Reverse transcription of 0.5 to 1 ug RNA was performed with random hexamers. TCRdb reprocessed the immunoSEQ multiplex PCR reads with MiXCR, giving one entry per CDR3 protein. The data contain around 200,000 distinct CDR3 sequences, around 95% of them seen just once; the ten biggest clones take up around 0.16%. Sequenced input: CD8+ T cells from PBMCs. The receptors originated from a human donor with Susac syndrome.

The chain couples TRBV3-1 to TRBJ1-2; a possible D gene is TRBD1 (5 bases). The CDR3 loop spans 15 amino acids. CDR1 is LGHDT, CDR2 YNNKEL, per germline (reference sequence). Trimming stripped 1 base from V and 7 bases from J, with 16 bases between. CDR3 in amino acids: CASSQGQRFLGGYTF. As DNA, the CDR3 is TGTGCCAGCAGCCAAGGACAGAGATTTTTGGGTGGCTACACCTTC.

This rearrangement joins TRBV12-3 or TRBV12-4 to TRBJ2-6; D gene uncertain. With 1 base removed from V and 2 bases from J, the gap between germline ends came to 3 bases. The CDR3 has 14 amino acids. CDR3 residues: CASSLGPGANVLTF. In nucleotides, the CDR3 is TGTGCCAGCAGTTTAGGGCCTGGGGCCAACGTCCTGACTTTC.

V and J are TRBV7-9 and TRBJ1-2; possibly TRBD1 for D (5 bases). This CDR3 has 13 amino acids. V was cut by 7 bases and J by 4 bases, with 13 bases left in between. Germline lookup yields CDR1 SEHNR and CDR2 FQNEAQ (reference sequence). The CDR3 loop is CASKRGGSYGYTF. CDR3 in DNA: TGTGCCAGCAAACGGGGGGGGAGCTATGGCTACACCTTC. Filled out from reference TRBV7-9 and TRBJ1-2, the complete variable domain reads DTGVSQNPRHKITKRGQNVTFRCDPISEHNRLYWYRQTLGQGPEFLTYFQNEAQLEKSRLLSDRFSAERPKGSFSTLEIQRTEQGDSAMYLCASKRGGSYGYTFGSGTRLTVV.

The chain is built from TRBV20-1 and TRBJ2-7; 13 bases align to TRBD2. Germline lookup yields CDR1 DFQATT and CDR2 SNEGSKA (reference sequence). V was clipped by 5 bases and J by 5 bases; unmatched bases: 9. The CDR3 length is 15 residues. The CDR3, as DNA: TGCAGTGCTTCGGACGGACTAGCGGGAGCCAACGAGCAGTACTTC. Amino acids: CSASDGLAGANEQYF.

The genes are TRBV2 and TRBJ2-1; possible D gene TRBD2, 6 bases. The V and J ends lost 4 bases and 3 bases respectively, with 16 bases between them. This CDR3 has 16 residues. CDR1 and CDR2 from the germline V gene are SNHLY and FYNNEI. Written as DNA, the CDR3 is TGTGCCAGCAGTGGACCTATCGGCGGGGACTACAATGAGCAGTTCTTC. Translation: CASSGPIGGDYNEQFF.

This chain connects TRBV20-1 to TRBJ2-7, with D possibly matching TRBD2 (6 bases). CDR1 and CDR2 (germline): DFQATT, SNEGSKA (reference sequence). V was cut by 1 base and J by 2 bases, with 15 bases left in between. The CDR3 spans 15 residues. The CDR3 is CSARVISSDTYEQYF. CDR3 in DNA: TGCAGTGCTAGAGTTATTTCTAGCGACACCTACGAGCAGTACTTC.

The chain recombines TRBV4-1 with TRBJ2-1; no clear D gene. CDR3 length equals 14 residues. From germline, CDR1 is MGHRA and CDR2 YSYEKL. With 5 bases removed from V and 3 bases from J, the gap between germline ends came to 11 bases. CDR3 bases: TGCGCCAGCAGCTCCCGACCTGACTACAATGAGCAGTTCTTC. Translated, it gives CASSSRPDYNEQFF.

The chain employs TRBV4-1 and TRBJ1-5, with 8 bases fitting TRBD1. CDR3 length: 17 amino acids. Germline CDR1 and CDR2: MGHRA and YSYEKL. V was clipped by 1 base and J by 4 bases; unmatched bases: 9. The CDR3 sequence is CASSQGTGGRTNQPQHF. In DNA form, the CDR3 reads TGCGCCAGCAGCCAAGGTACAGGGGGAAGGACGAATCAGCCCCAGCATTTT.

V usage is TRBV12-3 or TRBV12-4 and J usage is TRBJ2-5; 8 bases match TRBD2. V lost 3 bases and J lost 7; bases outside the gene matches: 10. The CDR3 runs to 15 residues. CDR3 DNA: TGTGCCAGCAGTTTGTGGCGGGAGGTCGTTGGGACCCAGTACTTC. This translates into CASSLWREVVGTQYF.

This clonotype has just one count. The gene calls are TRBV9 and TRBJ2-1; tentatively, D is TRBD1 (6 bases). The CDR3 covers 15 residues. V lost 0 bases, J lost 4 bases, and 11 bases lay in between. Germline V CDR1 and CDR2: SGDLS, YYNGEE. The CDR3: CASSVEGVAYNEQFF. CDR3 coding DNA: TGTGCCAGCAGCGTAGAGGGGGTTGCTTACAATGAGCAGTTCTTC.

This rearrangement joins TRBV7-9 to TRBJ2-1; TRBD2 agrees at 10 bases. From germline, CDR1 is SEHNR and CDR2 FQNEAQ (reference sequence). The CDR3 extends over 15 amino acids. V lost 2 bases to trimming and J lost 5 bases; unmatched junction nucleotides: 3. In DNA, the CDR3 is TGTGCCAGCAGCTTAACTAGCGGGAATCACAATGAGCAGTTCTTC. Translated, it gives CASSLTSGNHNEQFF.

The genes are TRBV27 and TRBJ2-5; D unclear. The CDR3 has 10 amino acids. V lost 7 bases to trimming and J lost 11 bases, with 11 bases between them. CDR1 is MNHEY, CDR2 SMNVEV, per germline (reference sequence). This CDR3 is CASTAPEQYF. CDR3 nucleotide sequence: TGTGCCAGCACCGCCCCAGAGCAGTACTTC.

The rearrangement links TRBV23-1 to TRBJ1-4; 8 nucleotides align to TRBD1. TRBV23-1 is recorded as an ORF, its role being uncertain. Trimming cost V 11 bases and J 6 bases; bases outside gene matches: 17. The CDR3 sequence is 16 residues long. CDR3 amino acids: CAGQTGQGTLHEKLFF. The CDR3 DNA reads TGCGCCGGACAAACTGGACAGGGAACTTTACATGAAAAACTGTTTTTT.

The V gene is TRBV5-1, the J gene TRBJ2-1; D uncertain. The germline V gene has CDR1 SGHRS and CDR2 YFSETQ. V was shortened by 5 bases and J by 5 bases, with 11 bases between the two germline ends. The CDR3 runs to 13 residues. CDR3 DNA: TGCGCCAGCAGTATAGGCGGTGACAATGAGCAGTTCTTC. This gives the protein CASSIGGDNEQFF.

This chain links TRBV12-3 or TRBV12-4 with TRBJ2-3; 11 nucleotides align to TRBD2. J was trimmed by 3 bases and V by 7 bases; bases with no gene match: 6. The CDR3 loop spans 15 amino acids. The CDR3 protein is CASTTGTSGTDTQYF. CDR3 in DNA: TGTGCCAGCACCACCGGGACTAGCGGAACAGATACGCAGTATTTT.

V and J are TRBV11-2 and TRBJ2-3; the D is unclear. Trimming pared 2 bases from V and 4 bases from J, leaving 19 bases between. The germline V gene encodes CDR1 SGHAT and CDR2 FQNNGV. The CDR3 runs 17 residues. CDR3 protein: CASSLWAAQDAADTQYF. The CDR3 DNA reads TGTGCCAGCAGCTTATGGGCTGCTCAAGACGCGGCAGATACGCAGTATTTT.

The V call is TRBV29-1, the J call TRBJ1-4; no clear D. There are 15 residues in the CDR3. Per the germline V gene, CDR1 is SQVTM and CDR2 is ANQGSEA. V shed 0 bases and J shed 5 bases, with 13 bases lying between them. CDR3 nucleotides: TGCAGCGTTGAAGATCAGAACTTGGGGAATGAAAAACTGTTTTTT. Its translation: CSVEDQNLGNEKLFF.

The rearrangement uses TRBV5-5 and TRBJ2-7, with no clear D. The CDR3 has 15 residues. Germline CDR1 is SGHKS and CDR2 is YYEKEE (reference sequence). V was cut by 4 bases and J by 2 bases, with 16 bases left in between. The CDR3 sequence is CASSPLGSTAYEQYF. In nucleotides, the CDR3 is TGTGCCAGCAGCCCCCTCGGGTCTACCGCCTACGAGCAGTACTTC.

The V and J genes are TRBV12-5 and TRBJ2-1; D is uncertain. Trimming took 2 bases from V and 7 from J, leaving 6 bases between them. The germline V gene has CDR1 LGHNT and CDR2 FRNRAP. This CDR3 region has 12 residues. The CDR3 bases are TGTGCTAGTGGTTTGTCGAAGAATGAGCAGTTCTTC. Its protein product is CASGLSKNEQFF. The full variable domain, its missing parts supplied by reference TRBV12-5 and TRBJ2-1, is DARVTQTPRHKVTEMGQEVTMRCQPILGHNTVFWYRQTMMQGLELLAYFRNRAPLDDSGMPKDRFSAEMPDATLATLKIQPSEPRDSAVYFCASGLSKNEQFFGPGTRLTVL.

This sequence joins TRBV28 and TRBJ2-1, with D possibly matching TRBD2 (5 bases). The CDR3 is 13 residues long. Germline V lookup: CDR1 MDHEN, CDR2 SYDVKM. V was cut by 8 bases and J by 9 bases, with 17 bases left in between. CDR3: CASHRTGWGEQFF. In DNA, the CDR3 is TGTGCCAGCCATAGGACGGGATGGGGTGAGCAGTTCTTC.

A single count supports this clonotype. The chain employs TRBV5-6 and TRBJ1-1, with D hard to call. The V and J ends lost 6 bases and 1 base respectively, with 4 bases between them. The germline gives CDR1 SGHDT, CDR2 YYEEEE. CDR3 length equals 11 residues. CDR3 in DNA: TGTGCCAGCACCGCGAACACTGAAGCTTTCTTT. Its protein is CASTANTEAFF. Using reference TRBV5-6 and TRBJ1-1 for the parts outside the CDR3, the full variable domain is DAGVTQSPTHLIKTRGQQVTLRCSPKSGHDTVSWYQQALGQGPQFIFQYYEEEERQRGNFPDRFSGHQFPNYSSELNVNALLLGDSALYLCASTANTEAFFGQGTRLTVV.

The chain joins TRBV20-1 to TRBJ2-1, with 15 nucleotides matching TRBD2. With 5 bases clipped from V and 0 bases from J, the junction kept 8 bases outside the gene matches. The germline V gene encodes CDR1 DFQATT and CDR2 SNEGSKA (reference sequence). This CDR3 is 18 amino acids long. The CDR3 bases are TGCAGTGCTCGGACTAGCGGGAGGGAATTAAGCTCCTACAATGAGCAGTTCTTC. Translating gives CSARTSGRELSSYNEQFF.

This chain uses TRBV5-1 with TRBJ2-5; a weak D match, TRBD1 (5 bases). Germline values: CDR1 SGHRS, CDR2 YFSETQ. V lost 0 bases to trimming and J lost 5 bases, with 14 bases between them. This CDR3 region has 15 residues. The CDR3 sequence is CASSLGPAGWETQYF. CDR3 DNA sequence: TGCGCCAGCAGCTTGGGCCCCGCAGGGTGGGAGACCCAGTACTTC.

The rearrangement joins TRBV7-8 to TRBJ2-1; 12 bases map to TRBD2. Per the germline V gene, CDR1 is SGHVS and CDR2 is FQNEAQ. Trimming removed 2 bases from V and 9 bases from J; junction bases left unmatched: 5. The CDR3 has 15 residues. CDR3 DNA: TGTGCCAGCAGCTTACGACTAGCGGGAGATAGTGAGCAGTTCTTC. As protein: CASSLRLAGDSEQFF.

This clonotype appeared once. The rearrangement uses TRBV9 and TRBJ2-7; D gene unclear. Germline V CDR1 and CDR2: SGDLS, YYNGEE. The CDR3 loop spans 14 amino acids. V gave up 3 bases and J gave up 5 bases, with 15 bases separating them. CDR3 sequence reads: CASSGGRSLNEQYF. The CDR3, as DNA: TGTGCCAGCAGCGGCGGCAGATCTTTAAACGAGCAGTACTTC.

The chain carries TRBV5-1 and TRBJ1-1; 7 nucleotides match TRBD1. Looked up from germline, CDR1 is SGHRS and CDR2 is YFSETQ. Unmatched junction bases numbered 7, after V lost 6 bases and J lost 2 bases. The CDR3 has 14 amino acids. The CDR3 sequence is CASNQGQPNTEAFF. CDR3 coding DNA: TGCGCCAGCAACCAGGGACAGCCAAACACTGAAGCTTTCTTT.

V and J are TRBV27 and TRBJ1-5; the D is unclear. The CDR3 contains 15 residues. Trimming took 1 base from V and 0 from J, leaving 7 bases between them. CDR1 MNHEY and CDR2 SMNVEV come from the germline V gene (reference sequence). As DNA, the CDR3 is TGTGCCAGCAGTTTATTCGGACTTAGCAATCAGCCCCAGCATTTT. This gives the protein CASSLFGLSNQPQHF.

Here the CDR3 DNA reads TGCGCCAGCAGCCAAGTCGGTAACACGTTCTTC. Translation gives CASSQVGNTFF. The chain has TRBV4-1 and TRBJ2-1; D remains unclear. Germline loops: CDR1 MGHRA, CDR2 YSYEKL. Trimming removed 1 base at V and 15 bases at J, with 10 bases between. The CDR3 covers 11 residues.

The chain uses TRBV15 and TRBJ2-1; 15 nucleotides line up with TRBD2. The CDR3 sequence is 18 residues long. The germline CDR1 and CDR2 sequences are LNHNV and YYDKDF (reference sequence). The ends lost 3 bases at V and 2 bases at J; junction bases unmatched: 5. In DNA form, the CDR3 reads TGTGCCACCAGCAGGGGACTAGCGGGAGGTATAACCTACAATGAGCAGTTCTTC. Residues: CATSRGLAGGITYNEQFF.

This chain links TRBV5-1 with TRBJ2-1; 9 bases align to TRBD1. V shed 0 bases, J shed 2 bases, and the junction held 3 bases outside the gene matches. The CDR3 runs to 16 residues. The V gene's germline CDR1 is SGHRS and CDR2 YFSETQ. The chain's CDR3 is CASSLEGTGTYNEQFF. Here the CDR3 DNA reads TGCGCCAGCAGCTTGGAGGGGACAGGGACCTACAATGAGCAGTTCTTC.

The chain carries TRBV2 and TRBJ2-5; D unclear. The CDR3 is 12 residues long. Deletions cut 2 bases from V and 3 bases from J, with 4 bases between. Germline loops: CDR1 SNHLY, CDR2 FYNNEI. The CDR3 nucleotides read TGTGCCAGCAGTGAACAGGAAGAGACCCAGTACTTC. It encodes CASSEQEETQYF.

This chain joins TRBV30 and TRBJ1-4; no clear D. In germline, CDR1 is GTSNPN, CDR2 SVGIG (reference sequence). V lost 0 bases, J lost 8 bases, and 4 bases lay in between. This CDR3 is 11 amino acids long. The CDR3 loop is CAWSVGEKLFF. CDR3 sequence (DNA): TGTGCCTGGAGTGTCGGGGAAAAACTGTTTTTT.